Presented here are 22 T cell receptor beta chains from one specimen sequenced in a study of T cell responses to AZD1222 COVID-19 vaccine. The method was immunoSEQ multiplex PCR; TCRdb's version includes in-frame clones alone and lacks a portion of them. Here the sample spans about 100,000 clones, around nine tenths being singletons. Specimen: peripheral blood, collected on day 0 of AZD1222 vaccination. The receptors come from an adult in good health.

The chain joins TRBV12-3 or TRBV12-4 to TRBJ1-1; D remains ambiguous. The CDR3 totals 13 residues. Trimming took 3 bases from V and 2 from J, leaving 7 bases between them. CDR3 DNA sequence: TGTGCCAGCAGTTTTGCGGTAAACACTGAAGCTTTCTTT. It encodes CASSFAVNTEAFF.

The rearrangement uses TRBV28 and TRBJ1-5; no definite D call. The germline V gene encodes CDR1 MDHEN and CDR2 SYDVKM. The CDR3 contains 13 residues. V was cut by 4 bases and J by 0 bases, with 4 bases left in between. Here the CDR3 reads CASSSFSNQPQHF. For the CDR3, the DNA is TGTGCCAGCAGTTCGTTTAGCAATCAGCCCCAGCATTTT.

This chain uses TRBV9 with TRBJ2-1; TRBD2 matches 11 bases. Germline V gene sequence: CDR1 SGDLS, CDR2 YYNGEE. V lost 0 bases, J lost 6 bases, and 5 bases stayed unmatched. The CDR3 has 16 amino acids. The CDR3 loop reads CASSVAGGTSGNEQFF. CDR3 bases: TGTGCCAGCAGCGTAGCTGGGGGGACTAGCGGCAATGAGCAGTTCTTC.

The rearrangement uses TRBV5-1 and TRBJ1-2; D ambiguous. The CDR3 is 16 residues long. The V end was cut by 0 bases, the J end by 2 bases, with 14 bases between. CDR1 and CDR2 from the germline V gene are SGHRS and YFSETQ. Here the CDR3 reads CASSLAPRDGNYGYTF. The CDR3 nucleotides read TGCGCCAGCAGCTTGGCCCCCCGGGATGGGAACTATGGCTACACCTTC.

The chain links TRBV25-1 to TRBJ1-2, with TRBD1 matching over 9 bases. After removal of 6 bases from V and 6 bases from J, the junction contained 2 bases not matched to a gene. The CDR3 totals 12 residues. Looked up from germline, CDR1 is MGHDK and CDR2 is SYGVNS. The DNA for the CDR3 is TGTGCCAGCAGGGGGACAGGGAATGGCTACACCTTC. This encodes CASRGTGNGYTF.

V gene TRBV27 combines with J gene TRBJ1-1; D is unresolved. This CDR3 spans 13 amino acids. Between the trimmed V and J ends, which lost 5 bases and 0 bases, there was a span of 7 bases. Germline V CDR1 and CDR2: MNHEY, SMNVEV (reference sequence). CDR3 amino acids: CASSGRMNTEAFF. CDR3 coding DNA: TGTGCCAGCAGTGGACGGATGAACACTGAAGCTTTCTTT.

The chain links TRBV6-2 or TRBV6-3 to TRBJ2-7, with TRBD2 identical over 7 bases. There are 15 residues in the CDR3. V was pared by 4 bases and J by 0 bases, with 6 bases of the junction left unmatched. Germline loops: CDR1 MNHEY, CDR2 SVGEGT. For the CDR3, the DNA is TGTGCCAGCAGTTGGGGACTACCCTCCTCCTACGAGCAGTACTTC. It is translated as CASSWGLPSSYEQYF.

The chain couples TRBV9 to TRBJ1-1, with D perhaps TRBD1 (5 bases). Germline V gene lookup returns CDR1 SGDLS and CDR2 YYNGEE. The CDR3 is 14 amino acids. V was trimmed by 0 bases and J by 1 base, leaving 7 bases between them. The CDR3 DNA reads as TGTGCCAGCAGCGTAGGTCAGGGGAACACTGAAGCTTTCTTT. Its protein product is CASSVGQGNTEAFF.

V usage is TRBV9 and J usage is TRBJ1-2, with D uncertain. The CDR3 runs to 13 residues. In germline, CDR1 is SGDLS, CDR2 YYNGEE. V was cut by 2 bases and J by 3 bases, with 8 bases left in between. The CDR3 DNA is TGTGCCAGCAGCGTTAGTCCCGACTATGGCTACACCTTC. It translates to CASSVSPDYGYTF. The entire variable domain, with the rest obtained from reference TRBV9 and TRBJ1-2, is as follows: DSGVTQTPKHLITATGQRVTLRCSPRSGDLSVYWYQQSLDQGLQFLIQYYNGEERAKGNILERFSAQQFPDLHSELNLSSLELGDSALYFCASSVSPDYGYTFGSGTRLTVV.

The chain recombines TRBV7-6 with TRBJ1-4; TRBD1 matches 7 bases. V shed 7 bases and J 7 bases; nucleotides not matched to a gene: 12. The CDR3 length is 15 residues. The germline gives CDR1 SGHVS, CDR2 FNYEAQ. In nucleotides, the CDR3 is TGTGCCAGCATTGTAGCAGGCCAGGGGGGTGAAAAACTGTTTTTT. The encoded protein is CASIVAGQGGEKLFF.

The V gene is TRBV27, the J gene TRBJ1-2; TRBD1 agrees at 8 bases. Germline V lookup: CDR1 MNHEY, CDR2 SMNVEV (reference sequence). Trimming cost V 0 bases and J 4 bases; bases outside gene matches: 4. The CDR3 is made up of 15 amino acids. CDR3 residues: CASSLSQGAGYGYTF. CDR3 DNA sequence: TGTGCCAGCAGTTTATCCCAGGGGGCTGGCTATGGCTACACCTTC.

The chain combines TRBV7-6 with TRBJ2-3; 9 nucleotides match TRBD1. This CDR3 has 14 amino acids. Germline CDR1 reads SGHVS; CDR2 reads FNYEAQ. The V segment lost 5 bases and the J segment 1 base; nucleotides outside the gene matches: 1. The CDR3 region is CASSRDRGTDTQYF. DNA for the CDR3: TGTGCCAGCAGCCGGGACAGGGGCACAGATACGCAGTATTTT.

This chain links TRBV7-9 with TRBJ1-4; D is perhaps TRBD1 (5 bases). Germline loops: CDR1 SEHNR, CDR2 FQNEAQ (reference sequence). The CDR3 spans 15 residues. Trimming pared 5 bases from V and 0 bases from J, leaving 10 bases between. The DNA for the CDR3 is TGTGCCAGCAGCCCCAGGGCGGCAACTAATGAAAAACTGTTTTTT. Amino acid sequence: CASSPRAATNEKLFF.

The chain uses TRBV3-1 (or the pseudogene TRBV3-2) and TRBJ2-6; 15 bases line up with TRBD2. The CDR3 consists of 18 residues. Germline CDR1 is LGHDT and CDR2 is YNNKEL (reference sequence). Trimming removed 2 bases from V and 3 bases from J; junction bases left unmatched: 2. The CDR3 region has the DNA TGTGCCAGCAGCCAACCGGGACTAGCGGGAGGTGGGGCCAACGTCCTGACTTTC. Translated: CASSQPGLAGGGANVLTF.

V and J are TRBV24-1 and TRBJ2-3; a possible D gene is TRBD2 (6 bases). The CDR3 sequence is 17 residues long. V was pared by 1 base and J by 4 bases, with 17 bases between. The germline V gene has CDR1 KGHDR and CDR2 SFDVKD. The CDR3 sequence is CATSDFRAGSGSDTQYF. The CDR3 nucleotides are TGTGCCACCAGTGATTTTCGGGCCGGGAGCGGCTCAGATACGCAGTATTTT.

The chain recombines TRBV27 with TRBJ2-1; D is possibly TRBD1 (6 bases). With 4 bases removed from V and 6 bases from J, the gap between germline ends came to 22 bases. Germline CDR1 and CDR2: MNHEY and SMNVEV (reference sequence). CDR3 length: 17 residues. The CDR3 bases are TGTGCCAGCAGTTCTCTCCCTCTCGGGACAAGACTCAATGAGCAGTTCTTC. Its translation: CASSSLPLGTRLNEQFF.

The chain couples TRBV5-1 to TRBJ1-1, with D unclear. This CDR3 region has 14 residues. Germline assignment: CDR1 SGHRS and CDR2 YFSETQ. Trimming removed 1 base from V and 10 bases from J, with 17 bases in between. CDR3 in DNA: TGCGCCAGCAGCTTGAACTTGGTTGAGGCCTTAGCTTTCTTT. Protein: CASSLNLVEALAFF.

V gene TRBV5-1 combines with J gene TRBJ2-3, with D perhaps matching TRBD2 (5 bases). In germline, CDR1 is SGHRS, CDR2 YFSETQ. Trimming left V 7 bases short and J 2 bases short, with 11 bases between. The CDR3 has 13 amino acids. CDR3 sequence reads: CASSQRPTDTQYF. The CDR3 nucleotides are TGCGCCAGCTCCCAGCGGCCCACAGATACGCAGTATTTT.

This clone has just one count. The chain carries TRBV5-1 and TRBJ1-4; 11 bases align to TRBD1. Trimming cost V 4 bases and J 0 bases; bases outside gene matches: 11. The CDR3 is 19 amino acids. CDR1 is SGHRS and CDR2 is YFSETQ in the germline V gene. The CDR3 is CASSHGQGATFATNEKLFF. CDR3 DNA: TGCGCCAGCAGCCACGGACAGGGGGCTACTTTCGCAACTAATGAAAAACTGTTTTTT.

The chain links TRBV29-1 to TRBJ2-7, with TRBD1 as a possible D gene (5 bases). Germline CDR1 reads SQVTM; CDR2 reads ANQGSEA. V was trimmed by 3 bases and J by 6 bases, leaving 21 bases between them. The CDR3 sequence is 15 residues long. The CDR3 loop is CSVEATDSGFFEQYF. The CDR3 region has the DNA TGCAGCGTTGAGGCGACAGACAGTGGGTTTTTCGAGCAGTACTTC.

This clone has just one count. The chain has TRBV10-3 and TRBJ1-3, with D uncertain. From germline, CDR1 is ENHRY and CDR2 SYGVKD. CDR3 length: 15 amino acids. V lost 2 bases to trimming and J lost 0 bases, with 8 bases between them. The CDR3 coding sequence is TGTGCCATCAGTGAGGCAGTAGGCTCTGGAAACACCATATATTTT. As protein: CAISEAVGSGNTIYF.

The genes are TRBV18 and TRBJ1-2, with D possibly being TRBD1 (6 bases). CDR3 size: 13 residues. Trimming left V 6 bases short and J 7 bases short, with 15 bases between. Germline V lookup: CDR1 KGHSH, CDR2 LQKENI. The CDR3 bases are TGTGCCAGCTCCCTCCGAGGGGGTCTTGGCTACACCTTC. Protein: CASSLRGGLGYTF.